The subject of this entry is one T cell receptor beta chain. This sample was taken from a study of immune characterization of retroperitoneal liposarcoma. With 1 base removed from V and 4 bases from J, the gap between germline ends came to 14 bases. The germline gives CDR1 SGHTA, CDR2 FQGNSA. The CDR3 contains 15 residues. MiXCR, run by TCRdb on the PCR reads, gives a single entry per CDR3 protein. The table lists 2,500 to 3,500 distinct CDR3 sequences, roughly 39% of them singletons. The chain is built from TRBV7-2 and TRBJ2-7, with D perhaps matching TRBD2 (6 bases). The sequencing sample was made of tumor tissue. The receptor was derived from a male donor with retroperitoneal liposarcoma. The CDR3 loop reads CASSLVYVGGYEQYF. CDR3 DNA sequence: TGTGCCAGCAGCTTAGTATACGTCGGAGGGTACGAGCAGTACTTC.